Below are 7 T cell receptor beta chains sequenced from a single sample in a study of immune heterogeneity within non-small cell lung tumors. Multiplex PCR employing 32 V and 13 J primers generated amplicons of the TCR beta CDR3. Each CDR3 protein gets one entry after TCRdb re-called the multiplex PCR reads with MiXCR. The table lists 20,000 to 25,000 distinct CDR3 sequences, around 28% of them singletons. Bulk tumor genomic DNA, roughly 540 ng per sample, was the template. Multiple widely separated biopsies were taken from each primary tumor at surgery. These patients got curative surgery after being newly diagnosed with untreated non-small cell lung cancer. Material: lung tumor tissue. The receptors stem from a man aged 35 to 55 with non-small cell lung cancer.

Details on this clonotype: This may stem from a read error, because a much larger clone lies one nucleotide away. CDR3 region: CSISPNTQGYEQYF. CDR3 in DNA: TGTTCCATCAGCCCCAACACACAGGGCTACGAGCAGTACTTC. The V call is TRBV10-3, the J call TRBJ2-7, with D possibly TRBD1 on 6 matching bases. The CDR3 loop spans 14 amino acids. The germline V gene has CDR1 ENHRY and CDR2 SYGVKD.

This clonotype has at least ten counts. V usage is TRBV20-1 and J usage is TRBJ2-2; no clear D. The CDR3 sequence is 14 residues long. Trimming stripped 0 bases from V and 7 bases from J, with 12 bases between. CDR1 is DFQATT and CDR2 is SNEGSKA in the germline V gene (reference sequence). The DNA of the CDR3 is TGCAGTGCTAGAGATAAGGCCCTACACGGGGAGCTGTTTTTT. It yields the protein CSARDKALHGELFF.

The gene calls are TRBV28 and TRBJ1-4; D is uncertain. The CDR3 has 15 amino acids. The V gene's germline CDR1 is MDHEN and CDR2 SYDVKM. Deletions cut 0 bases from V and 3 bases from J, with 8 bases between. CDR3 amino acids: CASSLWSRSNEKLFF. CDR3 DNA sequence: TGTGCCAGCAGTTTATGGTCCAGGTCTAATGAAAAACTGTTTTTT. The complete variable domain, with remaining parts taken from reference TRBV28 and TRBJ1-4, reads DVKVTQSSRYLVKRTGEKVFLECVQDMDHENMFWYRQDPGLGLRLIYFSYDVKMKEKGDIPEGYSVSREKKERFSLILESASTNQTSMYLCASSLWSRSNEKLFFGSGTQLSVL.

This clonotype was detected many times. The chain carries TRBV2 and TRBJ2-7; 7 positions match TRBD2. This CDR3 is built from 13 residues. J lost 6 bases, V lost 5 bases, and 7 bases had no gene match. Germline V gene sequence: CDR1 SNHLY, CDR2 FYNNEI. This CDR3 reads CASSFLTGGEQYF. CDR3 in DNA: TGTGCCAGCAGTTTCTTGACGGGAGGCGAGCAGTACTTC.

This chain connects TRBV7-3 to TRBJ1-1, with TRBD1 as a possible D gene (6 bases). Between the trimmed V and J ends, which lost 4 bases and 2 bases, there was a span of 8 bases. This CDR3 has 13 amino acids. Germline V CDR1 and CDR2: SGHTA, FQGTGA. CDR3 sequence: CASSWTANTEAFF. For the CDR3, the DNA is TGTGCCAGCAGCTGGACAGCAAACACTGAAGCTTTCTTT.

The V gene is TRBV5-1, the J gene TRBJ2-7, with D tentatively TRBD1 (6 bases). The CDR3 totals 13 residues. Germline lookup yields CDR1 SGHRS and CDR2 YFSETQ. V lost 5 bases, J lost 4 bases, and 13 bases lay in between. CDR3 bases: TGCGCCAGCAGATCAGGGGAGTGGTACGAGCAGTACTTC. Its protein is CASRSGEWYEQYF.

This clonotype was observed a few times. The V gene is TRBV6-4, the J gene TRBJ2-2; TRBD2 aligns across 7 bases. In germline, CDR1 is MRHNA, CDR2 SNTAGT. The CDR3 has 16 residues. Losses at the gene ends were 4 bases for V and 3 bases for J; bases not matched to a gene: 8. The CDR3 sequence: CASSGSGEVDTGELFF. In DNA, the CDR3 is TGTGCCAGCAGTGGGAGCGGGGAAGTCGACACCGGGGAGCTGTTTTTT.